Following are 3 T cell receptor beta chains from one sample sequenced in a study of CD8 T cells in ankylosing spondylitis. General study results and limits: It appeared that ankylosing spondylitis blood was characterized by a TCR beta motif of under ten highly homologous variants.

These receptors' targets are unknown. Via MiXCR, TCRdb re-called the 5' RACE reads, giving one row per CDR3 protein. Here the sample spans just under 550,000 distinct CDR3 sequences, roughly 13% being singletons. The source material was blood, either unsorted or a sorted T cell fraction (not recorded which). These receptors all stem from a male donor with ankylosing spondylitis.

V is TRBV20-1 and J is TRBJ2-7; 7 positions agree with TRBD2. The V and J ends lost 2 bases and 2 bases, in that order; junction bases with no gene match: 9. The CDR3 covers 15 residues. CDR1 and CDR2 (germline): DFQATT, SNEGSKA (reference sequence). The DNA for the CDR3 is TGCAGTGCTAGATTCCTGGAGCGGGGTCCCTACGAGCAGTACGTC. It specifies CSARFLERGPYEQYV.

Only a few counts were recorded for this clonotype. The chain has TRBV9 and TRBJ2-3; TRBD2 matches 13 bases. V was pared by 3 bases and J by 5 bases, with 3 bases of the junction left unmatched. From germline, CDR1 is SGDLS and CDR2 YYNGEE. The CDR3 is made up of 15 amino acids. The DNA of the CDR3 is TGTGCCAGCAGCGGGACTAGCGGGAGTGGAGATACGCAGTATTTT. It is translated as CASSGTSGSGDTQYF.

The chain carries TRBV5-1 and TRBJ1-4; TRBD1 agrees at 7 bases. J gave up 4 bases and V 4 bases, and 4 bases lay outside the gene matches. The length of the CDR3 is 14 residues. Germline V gives CDR1 SGHRS, CDR2 YFSETQ. CDR3 bases: TGCGCCAGCAGCCCCCGGGACAGTAATGAAAAACTGTTTTTT. This encodes CASSPRDSNEKLFF.